This T cell receptor (beta chain) was sequenced during a study of T-cell reconstitution after alpha-beta-depleted transplantation in children. Researchers prepared the TCRbeta library using unique molecular identifiers, the study reports. TCRdb analysed the PCR reads with MiXCR anew, one entry per CDR3 protein. The repertoire holds 600,000 to 700,000 distinct CDR3 sequences, 10% to 15% seen once, with 0.79% in the top ten. The germline V and J ends were trimmed by 6 bases and 5 bases, with 13 bases remaining between them. The CDR3 totals 12 residues. Germline lookup yields CDR1 DFQATT and CDR2 SNEGSKA (reference sequence). This clonotype was seen many times.

The chain couples TRBV20-1 to TRBJ1-1; D gene uncertain. The source material was PBMCs, sampled before TCRalphabeta/CD19-depleted stem cell transplant. The TCR sequence derives from a girl aged 2 to 10 with congenital amegakaryocytic thrombocytopenia, due to receive a stem cell transplant. Written as DNA, the CDR3 is TGCAGTGCATCGGAGGGAGGGACTGAAGCTTTCTTT. This sequence encodes CSASEGGTEAFF.